Listed below are T cell receptor beta chains from one sample, sequenced in a study of control samples from healthy donors and cancer patients. Generated by immunoSEQ multiplex PCR, the TCRdb table keeps only in-frame clones and is missing some. The table has 150,000 to 200,000 clones, roughly nine tenths seen once; the top ten hold over 1.1%. Input material: blood. These receptors came from a man aged 30 to 45 in good health. Each CDR3 is given with its conserved first and last residue. A D gene is named only where the DNA matches it firmly. Clone sizes are given selectively: once, few, many, or a class where the clone is expanded.

>-|TRBD2|TRBV11-2|TRBJ2-1
CASSLDGAGGASYNEQFF
TGTGCCAGCAGCTTAGATGGAGCGGGAGGGGCCTCCTACAATGAGCAGTTCTTC
>once|-|TRBV30|TRBJ2-1
CAWSRDGGGDEQFF
TGTGCCTGGAGTCGAGACGGAGGGGGGGATGAGCAGTTCTTC
>-|-|TRBV5-6|TRBJ1-6
CASSLGLIPTSSPLHF
TGTGCCAGCAGCTTGGGACTAATACCCACCTCATCACCCCTCCACTTT
>-|-|TRBV5-8|TRBJ2-5
CASSLALDSQETQYF
TGTGCCAGCAGCTTGGCCCTAGACAGTCAAGAGACCCAGTACTTC
>-|-|TRBV5-1|TRBJ2-5
CASSFGRAEETQYF
TGCGCCAGCAGCTTCGGCAGGGCCGAAGAGACCCAGTACTTC
>-|-|TRBV6-5|TRBJ2-7
CASSGSSYEQYF
TGTGCCAGCAGCGGCTCTTCCTACGAGCAGTACTTC
>-|TRBD1|TRBV2|TRBJ1-4
CASKGGRDEKLFF
TGTGCCAGCAAAGGGGGCAGGGATGAAAAACTGTTTTTT
>once|TRBD1|TRBV10-3|TRBJ1-2
CAITDRGANYGYTF
TGTGCCATCACCGACAGGGGGGCGAACTATGGCTACACCTTC
>-|TRBD1|TRBV5-1|TRBJ1-2
CASSPGTGGWGYTF
TGCGCCAGCAGCCCTGGGACAGGGGGCTGGGGCTACACCTTC
>-|-|TRBV29-1|TRBJ1-1
CSGLPWGTEAFF
TGCAGCGGGCTTCCTTGGGGCACTGAAGCTTTCTTT
>few|TRBD1|TRBV2|TRBJ2-3
CASGQVSTDTQYF
TGTGCCAGTGGACAGGTTAGCACAGATACGCAGTATTTT
>-|-|TRBV28|TRBJ2-1
CASSPSGTYNEQFF
TGTGCCAGCAGTCCCAGCGGTACCTACAATGAGCAGTTCTTC
>-|TRBD1|TRBV6-6|TRBJ1-5
CASSYSQGVRQPQHF
TGTGCCAGCAGTTACTCGCAGGGGGTTCGTCAGCCCCAGCATTTT
>few|-|TRBV2|TRBJ2-7
CASKGAAYEQYF
TGTGCCAGCAAGGGCGCGGCCTACGAGCAGTACTTC
>-|-|TRBV18|TRBJ1-3
CASSPTDGNTIYF
TGTGCCAGCTCACCGACAGATGGAAACACCATATATTTT
>-|TRBD1|TRBV19|TRBJ1-4
CASNRGKTNEKLFF
TGTGCCAGTAACAGGGGGAAGACTAATGAAAAACTGTTTTTT
>-|TRBD2|TRBV14|TRBJ2-5
CASSQDKGLAGRGTQYF
TGTGCCAGCAGCCAAGATAAGGGACTAGCGGGGCGCGGGACCCAGTACTTC
>-|TRBD1|TRBV5-1|TRBJ2-1
CASSLSPGQGAVNEQFF
TGCGCCAGCAGCTTGTCTCCGGGACAGGGGGCAGTAAATGAGCAGTTCTTC
>-|-|TRBV27|TRBJ1-1
CASSSTVLNTEAFF
TGTGCCAGCAGTTCGACAGTGCTGAACACTGAAGCTTTCTTT
>-|TRBD1|TRBV4-3|TRBJ2-3
CASSQDRVSTDTQYF
TGCGCCAGCAGCCAGGACAGGGTTAGCACAGATACGCAGTATTTT
>-|-|TRBV24-1|TRBJ2-3
CATSDSGTLRAQYF
TGTGCCACCAGTGACTCCGGGACCCTCCGGGCGCAGTATTTT
>-|TRBD1|TRBV9|TRBJ2-1
CASSVGGTGAYNEQFF
TGTGCCAGCAGCGTAGGCGGGACAGGGGCCTACAATGAGCAGTTCTTC
>-|TRBD2|TRBV9|TRBJ2-1
CASSTGTSGYNEQFF
TGTGCCAGCAGCACAGGGACTAGCGGCTACAATGAGCAGTTCTTC
>-|-|TRBV7-9|TRBJ1-4
CASSPGGAGGTNEKLFF
TGTGCCAGCAGCCCCGGGGGGGCCGGGGGTACTAATGAAAAACTGTTTTTT
>-|TRBD1|TRBV28|TRBJ1-6
CASSGGTGGGSPLHF
TGTGCCAGCAGTGGGGGGACAGGGGGTGGGTCACCCCTCCACTTT
>-|-|TRBV7-2|TRBJ2-3
CASSGTSRNTQYF
TGTGCCAGCAGCGGTACCAGCAGGAATACGCAGTATTTT
>-|TRBD2|TRBV4-3|TRBJ2-4
CASSQDTLAGGPTKNIQYF
TGCGCCAGCAGCCAAGATACCCTAGCGGGGGGGCCGACAAAGAACATTCAGTACTTC
>-|TRBD1|TRBV12-5|TRBJ2-5
CASGLVLDGQGFAETQYF
TGTGCTAGTGGTTTGGTACTAGATGGACAGGGCTTTGCGGAGACCCAGTACTTC
>-|-|TRBV9|TRBJ2-2
CASSPSPDQNTGELFF
TGTGCCAGCAGCCCCTCTCCCGACCAGAACACCGGGGAGCTGTTTTTT
>-|TRBD1|TRBV5-1|TRBJ1-3
CASSLGDRERNTIYF
TGCGCCAGCAGCTTGGGGGACAGGGAGAGAAACACCATATATTTT
>-|-|TRBV7-2|TRBJ2-1
CASSLEGPHNEQFF
TGTGCCAGCAGCTTAGAAGGGCCCCACAATGAGCAGTTCTTC
>-|-|TRBV27|TRBJ1-1
CASSHRGNTEAFF
TGTGCCAGCAGCCACCGGGGCAACACTGAAGCTTTCTTT
>-|-|TRBV10-1|TRBJ1-3
CASSTEYASGNTIYF
TGCGCCAGCAGCACTGAGTATGCCTCTGGAAACACCATATATTTT
>-|TRBD1|TRBV27|TRBJ1-1
CASSSYRDRGANTEAFF
TGTGCCAGCAGTTCGTATCGGGACAGGGGTGCGAACACTGAAGCTTTCTTT
>-|TRBD1|TRBV30|TRBJ1-5
CAWSLGDRAGQPQHF
TGTGCCTGGAGTCTAGGGGACAGGGCGGGTCAGCCCCAGCATTTT
>-|-|TRBV2|TRBJ2-7
CASREAGTGSHEQYF
TGTGCCAGCAGAGAAGCCGGTACAGGGAGCCACGAGCAGTACTTC
>once|-|TRBV10-3|TRBJ2-3
CAISAGGSTDTQYF
TGTGCCATCAGTGCTGGGGGGAGCACAGATACGCAGTATTTT
>-|-|TRBV11-2|TRBJ1-2
CASSLGGDYGYTF
TGTGCCAGCAGCTTAGGGGGGGACTATGGCTACACCTTC
>-|-|TRBV6-5|TRBJ1-1
CAGLGPTITEAFF
TGTGCCGGGTTAGGACCTACGATCACTGAAGCTTTCTTT
>-|TRBD2|TRBV19|TRBJ2-1
CASTSLGGNYNEQFF
TGTGCCAGTACCTCGCTGGGGGGGAATTACAATGAGCAGTTCTTC
>-|-|TRBV21-1|TRBJ2-5
CASSPGGTEETQYF
TGTGCCAGCAGCCCGGGAGGAACAGAAGAGACCCAGTACTTC
>-|TRBD1|TRBV5-5|TRBJ2-7
CASSLPGTGVYEQYF
TGTGCCAGCAGCTTGCCCGGGACAGGGGTCTACGAGCAGTACTTC
>-|-|TRBV25-1|TRBJ2-7
CASTTSGGDEQYF
TGTGCCAGCACAACGAGCGGCGGGGACGAGCAGTACTTC
>few|-|TRBV19|TRBJ1-5
CASSIDLRGRGNQPQHF
TGTGCCAGTAGTATAGATTTAAGGGGTAGGGGCAATCAGCCCCAGCATTTT
>-|TRBD1|TRBV6-2/TRBV6-3|TRBJ1-6
CASSSRQGAITNSPLHF
TGTGCCAGCAGTAGCCGACAGGGGGCGATTACTAATTCACCCCTCCACTTT
>-|-|TRBV2|TRBJ1-5
CASSSTAYNQPQHF
TGTGCCAGCAGTTCGACTGCTTACAATCAGCCCCAGCATTTT
>-|-|TRBV7-4|TRBJ2-1
CATGGIFNEQFF
TGTGCCACGGGGGGCATTTTCAATGAGCAGTTCTTC
>-|-|TRBV30|TRBJ1-2
CAWTRGQLGFYGYTF
TGTGCCTGGACCCGAGGACAGCTTGGGTTCTATGGCTACACCTTC
>-|-|TRBV6-4|TRBJ1-2
CASSDPGAGGYTF
TGTGCCAGCAGTGACCCGGGGGCTGGCGGCTACACCTTC
>few|TRBD1|TRBV5-1|TRBJ1-1
CASSLRTGANTEAFF
TGCGCCAGCAGCTTACGGACAGGGGCGAACACTGAAGCTTTCTTT
>-|-|TRBV5-1|TRBJ2-5
CASSLGPGSEETQYF
TGCGCCAGCAGCTTGGGGCCAGGCAGCGAAGAGACCCAGTACTTC
>-|-|TRBV6-5|TRBJ1-5
CASSTRFGTNQPQHF
TGTGCCAGCAGTACAAGGTTTGGGACGAATCAGCCCCAGCATTTT
>-|TRBD1|TRBV9|TRBJ2-7
CASARQGGYEQYF
TGTGCCAGCGCCCGACAGGGGGGGTACGAGCAGTACTTC
>-|-|TRBV5-6|TRBJ2-3
CASSLPGTDTQYF
TGTGCCAGCAGCTTGCCCGGCACAGATACGCAGTATTTT
>-|TRBD1|TRBV12-3/TRBV12-4|TRBJ2-2
CASRGGGTGELFF
TGTGCCAGCAGAGGGGGCGGGACCGGGGAGCTGTTTTTT